This is a list of T cell receptor beta chains from one sample in a study of CD8+ T cells in alopecia areata. Assay used: immunoSEQ multiplex PCR; TCRdb lists only in-frame clones, some missing. This sample has around 300,000 clones, with 60% found just once. Sequences were derived from CD4+ T cells sorted from blood, sampled at week 52, from a patient treated with tofacitinib. These receptors were collected from a human donor with alopecia areata. Each CDR3 is given with its conserved first and last residue. The D gene is left open where the match is weak. Where a row states a size, it is once, few, many or the class of an expanded clone; other rows omit it.

v_call	d_call	j_call	clone_size	cdr3_nt	cdr3_aa
TRBV5-4	TRBD2	TRBJ2-5	once	TGTGCCAGCAGCTCTAGCGGGGGGGCCAACAGGGCAGAGACCCAGTACTTC	CASSSSGGANRAETQYF
TRBV2	.	TRBJ2-7	.	TGTGCCAGCAGGAGGAGGGGGGATTCCTTATACGAGCAGTACTTC	CASRRRGDSLYEQYF
TRBV27	TRBD1	TRBJ2-1	.	TGTGCCAGCAGTTTAACCGGACAGGGTTTCAATGAGCAGTTCTTC	CASSLTGQGFNEQFF
TRBV5-4	.	TRBJ1-2	.	TGTGCCAGCAGCCCTGGGTCAGATCGAGGCTATGGCTACACCTTC	CASSPGSDRGYGYTF
TRBV27	TRBD1	TRBJ1-1	.	TGTGCCAGCAGTTTTTGGCAGGGGGGCTTGGGCACTGAAGCTTTCTTT	CASSFWQGGLGTEAFF
TRBV30	TRBD2	TRBJ2-5	.	TGTGCCTGGAGTCCGGGACTAGTTGGAGAGACCCAGTACTTC	CAWSPGLVGETQYF
TRBV18	.	TRBJ1-5	.	TGTGCCAGCTCACCGTACGGGATGGATCAGCCCCAGCATTTT	CASSPYGMDQPQHF
TRBV6-5	.	TRBJ1-1	.	TGTGCCAGCAGTTACTTGGGACCCCAAAACACTGAAGCTTTCTTT	CASSYLGPQNTEAFF
TRBV15	TRBD1	TRBJ1-4	.	TGTGCCACGATAGACAGGGCTGGTGGTGAAAAACTGTTTTTT	CATIDRAGGEKLFF
TRBV6-6	.	TRBJ2-7	.	TGTGCCAGCAGCCCCGGGGCCTTCGGAGAGCAGTACTTC	CASSPGAFGEQYF
TRBV25-1	.	TRBJ2-5	.	TGTGCCAGCAGTGAACGGGGAGATACTGGAGAGACCCAGTACTTC	CASSERGDTGETQYF
TRBV30	.	TRBJ1-4	.	TGTGCCTGGAGAATGGGTGCGCTCCCTAATGAAAAACTGTTTTTT	CAWRMGALPNEKLFF
TRBV6-1	.	TRBJ2-5	.	TGTGCCAGCAGTGAGGTGCCGCAGGGGATCCAGTACTTC	CASSEVPQGIQYF
TRBV19	.	TRBJ2-5	.	TGTGCCAGTAGTAGTGCAGCCGTAGGAAACCAAGAGACCCAGTACTTC	CASSSAAVGNQETQYF
TRBV7-6	.	TRBJ2-3	.	TGTGCCAGCAGCTTAACGGGGGCGGCGGGCGCAGATACGCAGTATTTT	CASSLTGAAGADTQYF
TRBV30	TRBD1	TRBJ2-7	.	TGTGCCTGGGGGGACAGGGGGCGATACGAGCAGTACTTC	CAWGDRGRYEQYF
TRBV5-4	TRBD1	TRBJ2-6	.	TGTGCCAGCAGCCTGGGACAGGGGGGCTCTGGGGCCAACGTCCTGACTTTC	CASSLGQGGSGANVLTF
TRBV7-3	.	TRBJ1-1	few	TGTGCCAGCAGCGTGTCGTCCGGGGGGAACACTGAAGCTTTCTTT	CASSVSSGGNTEAFF
TRBV6-6	TRBD1	TRBJ1-1	.	TGTGCCAGCAGATTGACAGGGGGGACTTTCTTT	CASRLTGGTFF
TRBV30	.	TRBJ1-6	.	TGTGCCTGGACCCAACCCCGAGGGGGGGATTCACCCCTCCACTTT	CAWTQPRGGDSPLHF
TRBV4-2	.	TRBJ2-5	.	TGTGCCAGCAGCCAAGACCCGGGGTGGGAGACCCAGTACTTC	CASSQDPGWETQYF
TRBV6-6	.	TRBJ1-1	few	TGTGCCAGCAGGGAACAGGGAGCTACTGAAGCTTTCTTT	CASREQGATEAFF
TRBV18	.	TRBJ1-1	.	TGTGCCAGCTCACCCCAGGGAATGAACACTGAAGCTTTCTTT	CASSPQGMNTEAFF
TRBV30	TRBD1	TRBJ1-2	.	TGTGCCTGGAATCCGGGACAGGGCTATGGCTACACCTTC	CAWNPGQGYGYTF
TRBV4-3	.	TRBJ1-2	.	TGCGCCAGCAGTCGAGGGCAGGGGAGCTATGGCTACACCTTC	CASSRGQGSYGYTF
TRBV5-1	.	TRBJ1-2	once	TGCGCCAGCAGCTTGGGTCAGAACTATGGCTACACCTTC	CASSLGQNYGYTF
TRBV6-5	.	TRBJ1-1	.	TGTGCCAGCAGTAATAAGTTCCCCACTGAAGCTTTCTTT	CASSNKFPTEAFF
TRBV6-6	.	TRBJ2-2	few	TGTGCCAGCAGTTACTCGCTAGACAGATACACCGGGGAGCTGTTTTTT	CASSYSLDRYTGELFF
TRBV13	.	TRBJ1-2	.	TGTGCCAGCAGCTTACGTTGGGTTCCCGGCTACACCTTC	CASSLRWVPGYTF
TRBV27	.	TRBJ2-1	.	TGTGCCAGCAGTCGCCCGGGAACGGGGACCTACAATGAGCAGTTCTTC	CASSRPGTGTYNEQFF
TRBV9	.	TRBJ1-4	.	TGTGCCAGCAGCGTAGTGGGACGCTCGGGTGAAAAACTGTTTTTT	CASSVVGRSGEKLFF
TRBV29-1	TRBD2	TRBJ2-3	few	TGCAGCGTTGAATCCCCCGGACTAGCGGGCACAGATACGCAGTATTTT	CSVESPGLAGTDTQYF
TRBV25-1	TRBD1	TRBJ2-7	.	TGTGCCAGCAGTGAATTCGGGACAGAGAGCTACGAGCAGTACTTC	CASSEFGTESYEQYF
TRBV7-3	.	TRBJ2-3	.	TGTGCCAGCAGCTTATCCCCGGGGCGGGATACGCAGTATTTT	CASSLSPGRDTQYF
TRBV19	.	TRBJ2-6	.	TGTGCCAGTAGGCGAGCTGGGGCCAACGTCCTGACTTTC	CASRRAGANVLTF
TRBV18	.	TRBJ1-1	.	TGTGCCAGCTCGGAGGATTCAGCAATGATGAACACTGAAGCTTTCTTT	CASSEDSAMMNTEAFF
TRBV2	.	TRBJ2-7	.	TGTGCCAGCACCCTCGAGAGGGCTCCGGGGGAGCAGTACTTC	CASTLERAPGEQYF
TRBV5-1	.	TRBJ2-1	.	TGCGCCAGCAGCTCACCGGGAGCCGGCTACAATGAGCAGTTCTTC	CASSSPGAGYNEQFF
TRBV6-5	.	TRBJ2-2	few	TGTGCCAGCAGCCCATGGGTCGGGGAGCTGTTTTTT	CASSPWVGELFF
TRBV10-3	TRBD2	TRBJ2-5	.	TGTGCCATCAGCCAAGCGGGGGCTCTACAAGAGACCCAGTACTTC	CAISQAGALQETQYF
TRBV5-6	.	TRBJ2-4	.	TGTGCCAGCAGCTCGGACGGCAATCTAGCCAAAAACATTCAGTACTTC	CASSSDGNLAKNIQYF
TRBV4-2	TRBD1	TRBJ1-1	once	TGTGCCAGCAGCCGGGGGACAGGTGAAGCTTTCTTT	CASSRGTGEAFF
TRBV7-2	.	TRBJ2-4	.	TGTGCCAGCAGCCCACCGGGTCTAGCCAAAAACATTCAGTACTTC	CASSPPGLAKNIQYF
TRBV4-2	TRBD1	TRBJ2-5	.	TGTGCCAGCAGCCAAGGAGGGACAGGCCAAGAGACCCAGTACTTC	CASSQGGTGQETQYF
TRBV30	.	TRBJ1-6	.	TGTGCCTGGAGTCCTGGACAGTTGGCCCTCCACTTT	CAWSPGQLALHF
TRBV7-9	TRBD2	TRBJ2-1	.	TGTGCCAGCAGCTTAGAACTAGCGGAGCAGTTCTTC	CASSLELAEQFF
TRBV19	TRBD1	TRBJ1-1	.	TGTGCCAGCACCCGGCAGGGGGTAGGGAGAACTGAAGCTTTCTTT	CASTRQGVGRTEAFF
TRBV29-1	.	TRBJ2-7	.	TGCAGCGCCAGGACTTCCACCTACGAGCAGTACTTC	CSARTSTYEQYF
TRBV7-9	.	TRBJ2-5	once	TGTGCCAGCAGCCTGGGACGGACCACTCAATACCAAGAGACCCAGTACTTC	CASSLGRTTQYQETQYF
TRBV4-2	TRBD1	TRBJ1-1	.	TGTGCCAGCAGCCAAGACCGACAGGGAATGAACACTGAAGCTTTCTTT	CASSQDRQGMNTEAFF
TRBV30	TRBD1	TRBJ2-3	.	TGTGCCTGGAGAATGACAGGGGGGACAGATACGCAGTATTTT	CAWRMTGGTDTQYF
TRBV5-4	.	TRBJ1-2	.	TGTGCCATCAGAATGGACAGCAACTATGGCTACACCTTC	CAIRMDSNYGYTF
TRBV30	.	TRBJ2-2	few	TGTGCCTGGATACCGGGACTGAAGAACACCGGGGAGCTGTTTTTT	CAWIPGLKNTGELFF
TRBV6-4	.	TRBJ1-6	few	TGTGCCAGCAGTTCGGACCCGAGAGGGTCACCCCTCCACTTT	CASSSDPRGSPLHF
TRBV11-2	.	TRBJ2-7	.	TGTGCCAGCAGCTTATTAGGTAGTGAGCAGTACTTC	CASSLLGSEQYF